A single T cell receptor (beta chain) is shown here with its context. TCRdb keeps only in-frame clones here, not all; method: immunoSEQ multiplex PCR. This sample has approximately 1,500,000 clones; under 99% occur once, and the top ten carry about 0.45%. This sample was taken from a study of shared clonotypes between healthy human individuals. CDR1 is DFQATT, CDR2 SNEGSKA, per germline (reference sequence). The length of the CDR3 is 11 residues. Trimming stripped 2 bases from V and 5 bases from J, with 6 bases between. The TCR comes from a man aged 30 to 45 in good health. The source material was naive CD4+ T cells sorted from blood. Subset defined: CD45RA+ positively selected. This chain joins TRBV20-1 and TRBJ1-2; no clear D. The CDR3 DNA sequence: TGCAGTGCTAGAACCCAGTATGGCTACACCTTC. It is translated as CSARTQYGYTF.